The 21 T cell receptor beta chains listed next were all sequenced from one sample in a study of molecular identifiers for immune sequencing clone quantification. TCRdb used MiXCR to reprocess the PCR reads, holding one entry per CDR3 protein. The table shows over 600,000 distinct CDR3 sequences, with 15% to 20% occurring only once. Source material: naive CD8+ T cells from blood, with Jurkat cell RNA spiked in. Subset given: FACS-sorted CD8+CD4-CCR7+CD45RA+ naive T cells. The receptors were sampled from a human donor in good health. Some libraries in this study had Jurkat cell RNA spiked in.

This clonotype has only one observation. A read error is possible here, since a much larger clone lies one base away. The V and J genes are TRBV7-9 and TRBJ1-6; D remains unclear. CDR3 length: 15 residues. CDR1 and CDR2 from the germline V gene are SEHNR and FQNEAQ (reference sequence). The CDR3 region is CVSSLVAGLESPLHF. The CDR3, as DNA: TGTGTCAGCAGCTTAGTGGCAGGTCTCGAGTCACCCCTCCACTTT.

The chain employs TRBV5-1 and TRBJ2-5, with TRBD1 matching over 7 bases. Losses at the gene ends were 3 bases for V and 7 bases for J; bases not matched to a gene: 6. From germline, CDR1 is SGHRS and CDR2 YFSETQ. This CDR3 contains 13 residues. CDR3 in amino acids: CASSSGTEGTQYF. The DNA of the CDR3 is TGCGCCAGCAGCTCCGGGACAGAAGGGACCCAGTACTTC.

The chain links TRBV19 to TRBJ2-7; D is unresolved. Germline V gene data show CDR1 as LNHDA and CDR2 as SQIVND (reference sequence). V was pared by 4 bases and J by 3 bases, with 10 bases between. CDR3 length: 13 amino acids. DNA of the CDR3: TGTGCCAGTAGTAAGGGTCATTTCTACGAGCAGTACTTC. Residues: CASSKGHFYEQYF.

To note about this clonotype: A much larger clone is a single base away; this may be a read error. The rearrangement joins TRBV2 to TRBJ1-2, with a tentative D call TRBD1 (6 bases). This CDR3 has 15 residues. Germline CDR1 SNHLY, CDR2 FYNNEI. Trimming cost V 7 bases and J 6 bases, with 21 bases left between them. In DNA, the CDR3 is TGTGCCAGCAAAGGGGGGGGGGCATCGAAGAATGGCTACACCTTC. Encoded protein: CASKGGGASKNGYTF. The full variable domain, with the rest looked up from reference TRBV2 and TRBJ1-2, is EPEVTQTPSHQVTQMGQEVILRCVPISNHLYFYWYRQILGQKVEFLVSFYNNEISEKSEIFDDQFSVERPDGSNFTLKIRSTKLEDSAMYFCASKGGGASKNGYTFGSGTRLTVV.

Comment on this clonotype: One base away lies a much larger clone, so this may be a sequencing read error. This chain uses TRBV27 with TRBJ1-1; 11 bases line up with TRBD1. The CDR3 covers 16 residues. V shed 5 bases, J shed 3 bases, and the junction held 8 bases outside the gene matches. Germline CDR1 MNHEY, CDR2 SMNVEV (reference sequence). CDR3 amino acids: CASSRVPGQGDTEAFF. The CDR3 DNA sequence: TGTGCCAGCAGTAGAGTCCCGGGACAGGGGGACACTGAAGCTTTCTTT.

This clonotype was picked up many times. V is TRBV28 and J is TRBJ1-4; D may be TRBD1 (5 bases). This CDR3 is built from 13 residues. Per germline, CDR1 MDHEN and CDR2 SYDVKM. Trimming stripped 3 bases from V and 7 bases from J, with 9 bases between. In DNA form, the CDR3 reads TGTGCCAGCAGTTTCAGAGGGGTTGAAAAACTGTTTTTT. Its translation: CASSFRGVEKLFF.

Many counts were recorded for this clonotype. V and J are TRBV12-5 and TRBJ1-1; TRBD1 is a possible D gene (5 bases). Germline CDR1 is LGHNT and CDR2 is FRNRAP. Deletions cut 0 bases from V and 7 bases from J, with 9 bases between. The length of the CDR3 is 13 residues. CDR3 sequence: CASGLVWGGEAFF. The CDR3 DNA sequence: TGTGCTAGTGGTTTGGTATGGGGCGGTGAAGCTTTCTTT.

There are a few counts of this clonotype. This chain connects TRBV6-4 to TRBJ2-3, with 10 bases identical to TRBD2. Germline V gene sequence: CDR1 MRHNA, CDR2 SNTAGT. The CDR3 consists of 17 residues. V dropped 0 bases and J dropped 5; count of bases not matched to a gene: 8. The CDR3 loop reads CASSDSYSGRAVDTQYF. The CDR3 DNA reads as TGTGCCAGCAGTGACTCATACAGCGGGAGGGCCGTAGATACGCAGTATTTT.

This clonotype was seen more than once but under ten times. J is TRBJ2-2 and V is TRBV10-1, with D possibly TRBD2 on 5 matching bases. V lost 0 bases and J lost 4, with 9 bases in between. This CDR3 contains 15 residues. Germline-derived CDR1 and CDR2 are WNHNN and SYGVQD (reference sequence). The CDR3, as DNA: TGCGCCAGCAGTGAGTCCGGGGTTGGCACCGGGGAGCTGTTTTTT. It specifies CASSESGVGTGELFF.

This clonotype was counted ten times or more. The chain couples TRBV7-9 to TRBJ1-1, with a tentative D call TRBD1 (6 bases). The germline gives CDR1 SEHNR, CDR2 FQNEAQ (reference sequence). This CDR3 region has 16 residues. V was shortened by 5 bases and J by 4 bases, with 20 bases between the two germline ends. This CDR3 is CASSKRQDGLSTEAFF. The CDR3 nucleotides read TGTGCCAGCAGCAAAAGACAGGATGGACTGAGCACTGAAGCTTTCTTT.

In the case of this clonotype: This sequence may be a read error, since a much larger clone differs from it by one base. This CDR3 fails to terminate in the conserved phenylalanine or tryptophan, so it likely reflects a read error. CDR3 protein: CASSEGGIETQYL. The CDR3 DNA sequence: TGCGCCAGCAGTGAGGGGGGTATTGAAACGCAGTATCTT. The V call is TRBV10-2, the J call TRBJ2-3; possibly TRBD1 or TRBD2 for D (5 bases each). The CDR3 has 13 amino acids. The germline V gene has CDR1 WSHSY and CDR2 SAAADI. Trimming shortened V by 2 bases and J by 9 bases, and 12 bases separated the two germline ends.

In regard to this clonotype: A much larger clone lies a single base off, so this may be a read error. V usage is TRBV11-2 and J usage is TRBJ2-1; 7 bases align to TRBD2. The CDR3 is made up of 15 amino acids. The germline CDR1 and CDR2 sequences are SGHAT and FQNNGV. Here the CDR3 reads CVSSLGGLGANEQFF. The CDR3 DNA reads TGTGTCAGCAGCTTAGGAGGACTAGGGGCAAATGAGCAGTTCTTC.

This clonotype was seen at least ten times. J is TRBJ2-7 and V is TRBV30, with no clear D. CDR1 is GTSNPN and CDR2 is SVGIG in the germline V gene (reference sequence). This CDR3 has 11 residues. The ends were cut back, 2 bases at V and 4 bases at J, with 6 bases in the middle. The CDR3 coding sequence is TGTGCCTGGAGTAGCGTATACGAGCAGTACTTC. It specifies CAWSSVYEQYF.

The chain links TRBV6-2 or TRBV6-3 to TRBJ1-6; D remains ambiguous. The CDR3 is 14 amino acids. V was cut by 5 bases and J by 8 bases, with 13 bases left in between. Germline V gives CDR1 MNHEY, CDR2 SVGEGT. The CDR3 coding sequence is TGTGCCAGCAGTCCGCCCGGTTTTGATTCACCCCTCCACTTT. It is translated as CASSPPGFDSPLHF.

The chain carries TRBV2 and TRBJ1-1; D remains unclear. The ends were cut back, 8 bases at V and 1 base at J, with 8 bases in the middle. CDR1 is SNHLY and CDR2 is FYNNEI in the germline V gene. This CDR3 comprises 12 residues. The CDR3 DNA sequence: TGTGCCAGCGAGGACGGGAACACTGAAGCTTTCTTT. Its translation is CASEDGNTEAFF. The full variable domain, completed using reference TRBV2 and TRBJ1-1, is EPEVTQTPSHQVTQMGQEVILRCVPISNHLYFYWYRQILGQKVEFLVSFYNNEISEKSEIFDDQFSVERPDGSNFTLKIRSTKLEDSAMYFCASEDGNTEAFFGQGTRLTVV.

As to this clonotype: An end of the junction differs from the germline gene, which may be a read error. The chain is built from TRBV2 and TRBJ2-7, with 13 positions matching TRBD2. Germline V gene data show CDR1 as SNHLY and CDR2 as FYNNEI. The CDR3 loop spans 15 amino acids. CDR3 residues: CASNEGTSGIYEQYF. CDR3 nucleotide sequence: TGTGCCAGCAATGAAGGGACTAGCGGGATCTACGAGCAGTACTTC.

This clonotype was counted between two and nine times. The J gene is TRBJ2-5, the V gene TRBV27, with 8 bases fitting TRBD2. Germline CDR1 is MNHEY and CDR2 is SMNVEV (reference sequence). This CDR3 has 18 amino acids. With V trimmed by 5 bases and J by 2 bases, 16 bases remained unmatched. The CDR3 nucleotides are TGTGCCAGCAGTGCGTTGGACTGGGGCGGGAGGCAACAAGAGACCCAGTACTTC. Protein sequence: CASSALDWGGRQQETQYF.

Points on this clonotype: Germline and junction disagree at one end, which may indicate a read error. The chain employs TRBV29-1 and TRBJ1-3, with a weak D call TRBD1 (6 bases). CDR3 length equals 14 residues. Germline V gene lookup returns CDR1 SQVTM and CDR2 ANQGSEA. The chain's CDR3 is CSVEQGLSGNTTYF. CDR3 coding DNA: TGCAGCGTTGAACAGGGGCTCTCTGGAAACACCACATACTTT.

This clonotype was detected a few times. The chain links TRBV13 to TRBJ1-5, with no clear D. The V gene lost 4 bases and the J gene lost 5 bases, with 15 bases spanning the gap. The CDR3 is 15 residues long. In germline, CDR1 is PRHDT, CDR2 FYEKMQ (reference sequence). DNA of the CDR3: TGTGCCAGCAGCTCCGGGCCCCAGGCGGATCAGCCCCAGCATTTT. As protein: CASSSGPQADQPQHF.

There are many counts of this clonotype. The chain carries TRBV12-3 or TRBV12-4 and TRBJ2-3; TRBD2 aligns across 11 bases. CDR3 size: 13 residues. V dropped 7 bases and J dropped 5; count of bases not matched to a gene: 2. The CDR3 is CASTLAGGDTQYF. In nucleotides, the CDR3 is TGTGCCAGCACCCTAGCGGGGGGAGATACGCAGTATTTT.

This clonotype was found a few times. With a much larger clone just one base away, this may be a read error. The V call is TRBV21-1, the J call TRBJ1-2; the D call of TRBD1 is as the table states it, not checked on the DNA. TRBV21-1 is a documented pseudogene. The CDR3 extends over 15 amino acids. CDR3 nucleotides: TGTGCCAGCAGCGGAAACGACAGGCTCTGCTATGGCTACACCTTC. This sequence encodes CASSGNDRLCYGYTF.